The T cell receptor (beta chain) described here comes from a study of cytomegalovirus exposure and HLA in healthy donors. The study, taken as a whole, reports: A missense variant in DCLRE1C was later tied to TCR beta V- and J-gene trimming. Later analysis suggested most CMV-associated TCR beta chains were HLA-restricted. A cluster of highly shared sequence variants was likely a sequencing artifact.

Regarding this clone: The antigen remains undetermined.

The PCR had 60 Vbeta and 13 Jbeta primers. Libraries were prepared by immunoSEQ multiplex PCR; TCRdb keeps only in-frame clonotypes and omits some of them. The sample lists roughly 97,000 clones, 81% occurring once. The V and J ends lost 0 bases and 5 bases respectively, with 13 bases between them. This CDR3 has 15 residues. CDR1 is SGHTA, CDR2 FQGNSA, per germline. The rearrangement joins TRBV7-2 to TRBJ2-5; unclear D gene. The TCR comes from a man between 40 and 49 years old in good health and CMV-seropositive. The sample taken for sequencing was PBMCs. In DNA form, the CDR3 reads TGTGCCAGCAGCTTAGCCCCGACAAGTATGGAGACCCAGTACTTC. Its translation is CASSLAPTSMETQYF.